This T cell receptor (beta chain) derives from a study of cytomegalovirus exposure and HLA in healthy donors. Findings of the study overall: HLA alleles were associated with fewer than 20,000 TCR beta sequences in a later analysis at 0.05 false discovery rate.

On this clone itself: Its antigen is unknown.

In the PCR, 60 Vbeta and 13 Jbeta primers were used. Generated by immunoSEQ multiplex PCR, the TCRdb table keeps only in-frame clones and is missing some. The profile covers some 130,000 clones, with 60% to 80% appearing a single time and about 1.5% taken by the ten largest. The V and J ends lost 6 bases and 1 base respectively, with 20 bases between them. The germline CDR1 and CDR2 sequences are SGDLS and YYNGEE. The CDR3 has 17 amino acids. The donors, nominally healthy at sampling, likely had unrecorded immune exposures. The sequenced material came from PBMCs. This rearrangement joins TRBV9 to TRBJ1-3; TRBD1 is a possible D gene (6 bases). The TCR comes from a female donor in good health and CMV-seronegative. This CDR3 reads CASNSPGRGLSGNTIYF. CDR3 bases: TGTGCCAGCAACTCCCCCGGCAGGGGTCTATCTGGAAACACCATATATTTT.